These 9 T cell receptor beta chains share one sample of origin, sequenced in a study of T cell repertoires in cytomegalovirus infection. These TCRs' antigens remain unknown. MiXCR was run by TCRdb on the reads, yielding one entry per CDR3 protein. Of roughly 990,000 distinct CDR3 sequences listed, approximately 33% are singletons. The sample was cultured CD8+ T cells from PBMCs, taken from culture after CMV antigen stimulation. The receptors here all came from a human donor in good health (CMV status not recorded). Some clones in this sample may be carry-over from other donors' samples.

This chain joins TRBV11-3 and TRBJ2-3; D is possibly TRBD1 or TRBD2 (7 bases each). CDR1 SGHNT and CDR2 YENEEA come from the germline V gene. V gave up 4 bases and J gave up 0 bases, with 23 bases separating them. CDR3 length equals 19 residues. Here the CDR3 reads CASSSHRGDSLSSTDTQYF. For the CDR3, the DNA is TGTGCCAGCAGCTCCCACCGGGGGGACAGCTTATCTAGCACAGATACGCAGTATTTT.

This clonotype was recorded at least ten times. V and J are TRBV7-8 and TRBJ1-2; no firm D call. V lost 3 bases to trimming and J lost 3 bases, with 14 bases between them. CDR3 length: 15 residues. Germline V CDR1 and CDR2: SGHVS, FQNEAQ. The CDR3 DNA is TGTGCCAGCAGCTTTCGCGGTTCCGGGTACTATGGCTACACCTTC. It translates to CASSFRGSGYYGYTF.

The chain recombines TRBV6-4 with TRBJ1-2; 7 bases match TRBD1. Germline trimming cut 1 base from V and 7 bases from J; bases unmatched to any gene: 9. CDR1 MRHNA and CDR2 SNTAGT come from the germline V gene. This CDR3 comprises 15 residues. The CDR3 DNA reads TGTGCCAGCAGTGACTTAGGCAGGGGGACTAGTGGCTACACCTTC. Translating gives CASSDLGRGTSGYTF.

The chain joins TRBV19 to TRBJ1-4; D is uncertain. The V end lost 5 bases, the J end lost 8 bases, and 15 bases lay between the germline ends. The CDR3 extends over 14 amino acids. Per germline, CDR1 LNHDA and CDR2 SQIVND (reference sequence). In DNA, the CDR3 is TGTGCCAGTAGTCTCCCGGACCTAAAGGAAAAACTGTTTTTT. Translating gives CASSLPDLKEKLFF.

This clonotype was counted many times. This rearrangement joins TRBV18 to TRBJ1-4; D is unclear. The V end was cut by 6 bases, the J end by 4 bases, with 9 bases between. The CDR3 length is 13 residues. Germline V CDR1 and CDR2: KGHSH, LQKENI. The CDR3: CASSLVVNEKLFF. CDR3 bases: TGTGCCAGCTCTCTAGTGGTTAATGAAAAACTGTTTTTT.

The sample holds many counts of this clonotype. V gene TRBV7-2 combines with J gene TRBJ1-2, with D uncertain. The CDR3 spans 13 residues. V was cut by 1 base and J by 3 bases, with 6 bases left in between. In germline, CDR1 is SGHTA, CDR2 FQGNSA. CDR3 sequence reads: CASSLGNYYGYTF. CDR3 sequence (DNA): TGTGCCAGCAGCTTAGGGAACTACTATGGCTACACCTTC.

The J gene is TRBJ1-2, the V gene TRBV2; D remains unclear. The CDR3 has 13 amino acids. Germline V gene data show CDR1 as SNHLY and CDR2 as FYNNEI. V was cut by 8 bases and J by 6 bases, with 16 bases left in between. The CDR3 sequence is CASVERRVDGYTF. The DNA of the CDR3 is TGTGCCAGCGTAGAGCGGCGGGTAGATGGCTACACCTTC.

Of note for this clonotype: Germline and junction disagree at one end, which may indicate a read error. Here the CDR3 reads CANSLGLRGRAGYTF. The CDR3 DNA reads as TGTGCCAACAGCCTGGGACTCCGAGGTCGGGCTGGCTACACCTTC. The chain uses TRBV14 and TRBJ1-2; a weak D match, TRBD1 (5 bases). Germline CDR1 SGHDN, CDR2 FVKESK. This CDR3 region has 15 residues. Based on the CDR3 plus reference TRBV14 and TRBJ1-2, the full variable domain is EAGVTQFPSHSVIEKGQTVTLRCDPISGHDNLYWYRRVMGKEIKFLLHFVKESKQDESGMPNNRFLAERTGGTYSTLKVQPAELEDSGVYFCANSLGLRGRAGYTFGSGTRLTVV.

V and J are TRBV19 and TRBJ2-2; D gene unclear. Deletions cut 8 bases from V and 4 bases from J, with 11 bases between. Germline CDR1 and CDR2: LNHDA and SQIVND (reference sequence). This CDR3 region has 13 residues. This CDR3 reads CASAKGPTGELFF. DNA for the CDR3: TGTGCCAGTGCAAAAGGTCCCACCGGGGAGCTGTTTTTT.